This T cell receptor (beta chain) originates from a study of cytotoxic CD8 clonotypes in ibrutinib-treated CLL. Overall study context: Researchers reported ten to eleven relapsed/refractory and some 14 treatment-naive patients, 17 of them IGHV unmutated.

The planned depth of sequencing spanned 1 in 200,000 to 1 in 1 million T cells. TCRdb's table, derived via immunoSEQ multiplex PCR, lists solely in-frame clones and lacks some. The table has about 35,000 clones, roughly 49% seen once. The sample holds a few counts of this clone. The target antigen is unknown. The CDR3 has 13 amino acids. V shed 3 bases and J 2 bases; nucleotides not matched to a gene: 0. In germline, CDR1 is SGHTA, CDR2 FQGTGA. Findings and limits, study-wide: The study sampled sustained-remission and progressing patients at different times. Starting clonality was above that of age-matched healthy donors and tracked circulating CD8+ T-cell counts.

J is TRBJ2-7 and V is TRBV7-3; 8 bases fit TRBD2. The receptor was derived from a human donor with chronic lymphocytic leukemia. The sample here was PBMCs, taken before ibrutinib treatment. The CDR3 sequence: CASSFGGAYEQYF. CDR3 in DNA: TGTGCCAGCAGCTTCGGGGGGGCCTACGAGCAGTACTTC.